One sample yielded the 30 T cell receptor beta chains listed below, sequenced in a study of regulatory T cells in long-lasting Graves disease. Time point: persistent/refractory GD, antithyroid drugs over 5 years with positive TRAb. PBMCs provided the RNA from which the TCR library was made. Investigators prepared the TCR beta libraries by applying iRepertoire HTBI primers and Arm-PCR of CDR3 regions. Each CDR3 protein gets one entry after TCRdb re-called the multiplex PCR reads with MiXCR. The sample contains hundreds of thousands of distinct CDR3 sequences, about 20% of which appear only once. The sequencing used peripheral blood mononuclear cells (PBMCs), collected when the disease was refractory, from a patient treated with antithyroid drugs. The source of these receptors is a female donor with Graves disease.

This clonotype has only a few counts. The chain carries TRBV7-9 and TRBJ2-7, with D perhaps TRBD1 or TRBD2 (6 bases each). The V gene's germline CDR1 is SEHNR and CDR2 FQNEAQ (reference sequence). The CDR3 covers 14 residues. V lost 4 bases, J lost 4 bases, and 14 bases lay in between. This CDR3 is CASSSLGGLYEQYF. CDR3 bases: TGTGCCAGCAGCTCGCTAGGGGGGCTTTACGAGCAGTACTTC.

This clonotype was seen repeatedly, ten times or more. The chain uses TRBV28 and TRBJ1-5, with D possibly TRBD1 on 6 matching bases. Germline V gene sequence: CDR1 MDHEN, CDR2 SYDVKM. Trimming removed 6 bases at V and 2 bases at J, with 14 bases between. The CDR3 has 15 amino acids. Here the CDR3 DNA reads TGTGCCAGCAGAGGAGGGGGATTCGGCAATCAGCCCCAGCATTTT. It codes for CASRGGGFGNQPQHF.

V gene TRBV10-3 combines with J gene TRBJ2-1; 7 bases match TRBD2. Germline V gene data show CDR1 as ENHRY and CDR2 as SYGVKD. V shed 0 bases, J shed 4 bases, and the junction held 3 bases outside the gene matches. The CDR3 loop spans 15 amino acids. CDR3 sequence: CAISESGRSYNEQFF. CDR3 bases: TGTGCCATCAGTGAGTCCGGGAGGTCATACAATGAGCAGTTCTTC.

This clonotype was seen repeatedly, ten times or more. This chain connects TRBV6-1 to TRBJ1-2; 9 bases are shared with TRBD1. This CDR3 region has 15 residues. From germline, CDR1 is MNHNS and CDR2 SASEGT. The ends lost 2 bases at V and 10 bases at J; junction bases unmatched: 11. The CDR3 loop reads CASSEQGQGKKLYTF. The DNA of the CDR3 is TGTGCCAGCAGTGAACAGGGACAGGGCAAGAAGCTCTACACCTTC.

This clonotype was counted many times. The gene calls are TRBV12-3 or TRBV12-4 and TRBJ1-3; the D is unclear. V lost 3 bases and J 0 bases, leaving 15 bases between the germline ends. The CDR3 loop spans 17 amino acids. The CDR3 sequence is CASSFGPAESSGNTIYF. In nucleotides, the CDR3 is TGTGCCAGCAGTTTTGGTCCGGCGGAGAGCTCTGGAAACACCATATATTTT.

As regards this clonotype: A much larger clone lies one base from this, so it may be a read error. The chain has TRBV12-3 or TRBV12-4 and TRBJ1-1, with D unresolved. The CDR3 is made up of 11 amino acids. This CDR3 is CTSSLSSPAFF. DNA of the CDR3: TGTACCAGCAGTTTATCCTCGCCAGCTTTCTTT.

This clonotype was seen repeatedly, ten times or more. The chain joins TRBV27 to TRBJ1-6; TRBD1 matches 7 bases. The ends lost 2 bases at V and 7 bases at J; junction bases unmatched: 5. The CDR3 loop spans 15 amino acids. Per germline, CDR1 MNHEY and CDR2 SMNVEV (reference sequence). The CDR3 region is CASSLSTTGNSPLHF. The DNA for the CDR3 is TGTGCCAGCAGTTTAAGTACGACAGGGAATTCACCCCTCCACTTT.

The chain is built from TRBV6-2 or TRBV6-3 and TRBJ2-1; 15 nucleotides align to TRBD2. The J segment lost 9 bases and the V segment lost 5 bases, leaving 8 bases of the junction unmatched. CDR1 MNHEY and CDR2 SVGEGT come from the germline V gene. The CDR3 extends over 16 amino acids. The CDR3 nucleotides are TGTGCCAGCAGTGAAGCTGTGGGACTAGCGGGAGGTGAGCAGTTCTTC. This gives the protein CASSEAVGLAGGEQFF.

This clonotype was observed a handful of times. V gene TRBV6-5 combines with J gene TRBJ2-7; the D gene is possibly TRBD2 (6 bases). CDR3 length equals 14 residues. The germline V and J ends were trimmed by 0 bases and 6 bases, with 12 bases remaining between them. Per germline, CDR1 MNHEY and CDR2 SVGAGI. The CDR3 DNA reads as TGTGCCAGCAGTTACTCCAGTGGAGGGGTCGAGCAGTACTTC. Protein: CASSYSSGGVEQYF.

This clonotype was detected ten times or more. The chain is built from TRBV6-2 or TRBV6-3 and TRBJ1-5, with a weak D call TRBD1 (5 bases). The V gene's germline CDR1 is MNHEY and CDR2 SVGEGT. V lost 6 bases to trimming and J lost 0 bases, with 12 bases between them. The CDR3 sequence is 15 residues long. The CDR3 spells CASSYGGYSNQPQHF. CDR3 coding DNA: TGTGCCAGCAGCTACGGGGGGTATAGCAATCAGCCCCAGCATTTT.

V usage is TRBV5-8 and J usage is TRBJ2-5; D is unclear. The germline V gene has CDR1 SGHTS and CDR2 YDEGEE. This CDR3 has 12 amino acids. Trimming pared 1 base from V and 9 bases from J, leaving 10 bases between. The CDR3 nucleotides read TGTGCCAGCAGCTTGTTGGGCGCATCCCAGTACTTC. This translates into CASSLLGASQYF.

This sequence joins TRBV29-1 and TRBJ1-2; D is unresolved. Germline V gene sequence: CDR1 SQVTM, CDR2 ANQGSEA. V was trimmed by 4 bases and J by 6 bases, leaving 12 bases between them. CDR3 length: 12 amino acids. In DNA form, the CDR3 reads TGCAGCGTTGGGCAGGACTCTAATGGCTACACCTTC. Residues: CSVGQDSNGYTF.

Details on this clonotype: A far larger clone is only one base removed, so a read error is likely. The rearrangement joins TRBV28 to TRBJ2-7; D might be TRBD1 (6 bases). CDR3 size: 15 residues. V lost 6 bases and J 12 bases, leaving 27 bases between the germline ends. Germline values: CDR1 MDHEN, CDR2 SYDVKM. DNA of the CDR3: TGTGCCAGCAGCCGGGGTAGGACAGCACAAGAGACCCGGTACTTC. Translating it yields CASSRGRTAQETRYF.

This clonotype showed up many times. The V gene is TRBV28, the J gene TRBJ1-1, with D hard to call. The CDR3 consists of 12 residues. Looked up from germline, CDR1 is MDHEN and CDR2 is SYDVKM. Trimming removed 5 bases from V and 3 bases from J, with 7 bases in between. In DNA, the CDR3 is TGTGCCAGCAGTCAACCCTACACTGAAGCTTTCTTT. Translating it yields CASSQPYTEAFF.

In the case of this clonotype: A much more abundant neighbour one base away suggests this may be a read error. The DNA of the CDR3 is TGTGCCAGCAGTCCCCTGGGAGAAGGTCGAGAGACCCAGTACTTC. It encodes CASSPLGEGRETQYF. The chain has TRBV28 and TRBJ2-5; D possibly corresponds to TRBD2 (5 bases). This CDR3 has 15 amino acids. Germline loops: CDR1 MDHEN, CDR2 SYDVKM. Trimming removed 5 bases from V and 4 bases from J, with 17 bases in between.

This clonotype has ten or more counts. The V call is TRBV6-2 or TRBV6-3, the J call TRBJ1-2; D is undetermined. Per germline, CDR1 MNHEY and CDR2 SVGEGT. V was clipped by 4 bases and J by 3 bases, with 9 bases between them. CDR3 length: 13 amino acids. This chain's CDR3 is CASSWAGYYGYTF. The CDR3 DNA follows: TGTGCCAGCAGTTGGGCGGGATACTATGGCTACACCTTC.

This clonotype was seen a handful of times. The chain uses TRBV13 and TRBJ2-7; 8 nucleotides agree with TRBD2. Trimming cost V 4 bases and J 3 bases; bases outside gene matches: 8. The CDR3 covers 15 residues. The V gene's germline CDR1 is PRHDT and CDR2 FYEKMQ (reference sequence). The CDR3 coding sequence is TGTGCCAGCAGCTGGGGCGGGGGGAAGGGCTACGAGCAGTACTTC. It yields the protein CASSWGGGKGYEQYF.

V and J are TRBV28 and TRBJ2-2, with D uncertain. The CDR3 runs 15 residues. V gave up 6 bases and J gave up 9 bases, with 20 bases separating them. CDR1 is MDHEN, CDR2 SYDVKM, per germline. CDR3 nucleotides: TGTGCCAGCAGGTCCTCCGGAACCTTCCTCCGGGAGCTGTTTTTT. It is translated as CASRSSGTFLRELFF.

The V call is TRBV9, the J call TRBJ1-1; tentatively, D is TRBD1 (6 bases). The CDR3 totals 15 residues. Trimming removed 2 bases from V and 5 bases from J, with 16 bases in between. CDR1 is SGDLS, CDR2 YYNGEE, per germline. Here the CDR3 reads CASSVGDLRGTEAFF. CDR3 in DNA: TGTGCCAGCAGCGTGGGGGATTTGAGGGGGACTGAAGCTTTCTTT. The variable domain in full, with the rest retrieved from reference TRBV9 and TRBJ1-1, is DSGVTQTPKHLITATGQRVTLRCSPRSGDLSVYWYQQSLDQGLQFLIQYYNGEERAKGNILERFSAQQFPDLHSELNLSSLELGDSALYFCASSVGDLRGTEAFFGQGTRLTVV.

A note on this clonotype: An end of the junction differs from the germline gene, which may be a read error. The rearrangement links TRBV29-1 to TRBJ1-1; a weak D match, TRBD1 (5 bases). The CDR3 is made up of 13 amino acids. The germline V gene encodes CDR1 SQVTM and CDR2 ANQGSEA. The CDR3 bases are TGCAGCGTTGACAATTGGGAGGGGACTGTAGCTTTCTTT. It translates to CSVDNWEGTVAFF.

This clonotype was observed a few times. The rearrangement links TRBV6-2 or TRBV6-3 to TRBJ1-4; weak D call: TRBD1 (6 bases). Germline V CDR1 and CDR2: MNHEY, SVGEGT. The CDR3 loop spans 16 amino acids. V was trimmed by 5 bases and J by 4 bases, leaving 17 bases between them. CDR3 sequence (DNA): TGTGCCAGCAGTAACTTTCGGACAGCTTATAATGAAAAACTGTTTTTT. This translates into CASSNFRTAYNEKLFF.

The CDR3 reads CSVGDLGMNIQYF. CDR3 nucleotides: TGCAGCGTCGGGGACCTCGGTATGAACATTCAGTACTTC. The chain is built from TRBV29-1 and TRBJ2-4; D may correspond to TRBD1 or TRBD2 (5 bases each). Per the germline V gene, CDR1 is SQVTM and CDR2 is ANQGSEA. V lost 6 bases to trimming and J lost 7 bases, with 16 bases between them. This CDR3 contains 13 residues.

With regard to this clonotype: It may be a read error: a sequence one base away is much more abundant. This chain joins TRBV10-3 and TRBJ2-7, with 9 bases identical to TRBD1. The CDR3 loop spans 13 amino acids. The germline gives CDR1 ENHRY, CDR2 SYGVKD. V lost 6 bases and J lost 5; bases outside the gene matches: 5. This CDR3 is CAIRGTGRNEQYF. The CDR3 region has the DNA TGTGCCATCAGGGGGACAGGGCGCAACGAGCAGTACTTC.

This clonotype has a count of ten or more. The chain combines TRBV12-3 or TRBV12-4 with TRBJ1-1; D may be TRBD1 (5 bases). The CDR3 is 13 amino acids. The V and J ends lost 5 bases and 1 base respectively, with 8 bases between them. This chain's CDR3 is CASSGDGNTEAFF. The CDR3, as DNA: TGTGCCAGCAGTGGGGACGGGAACACTGAAGCTTTCTTT.

This clonotype was counted many times. J is TRBJ2-7 and V is TRBV2; D uncertain. V lost 3 bases and J lost 1, with 7 bases in between. Germline lookup yields CDR1 SNHLY and CDR2 FYNNEI. This CDR3 has 13 residues. CDR3 nucleotides: TGTGCCAGCAGTGACAGAATATCCTACGAGCAGTACTTC. This translates into CASSDRISYEQYF.

This clonotype came up many times. This rearrangement joins TRBV6-5 to TRBJ1-1; D unclear. This CDR3 comprises 12 residues. Trimming pared 4 bases from V and 4 bases from J, leaving 7 bases between. Germline assignment: CDR1 MNHEY and CDR2 SVGAGI. In DNA form, the CDR3 reads TGTGCCAGCAGTTTCCATGGCACTGAAGCTTTCTTT. Amino acids: CASSFHGTEAFF.

V is TRBV20-1 and J is TRBJ2-7; 13 nucleotides match TRBD2. V gave up 6 bases and J gave up 3 bases; unmatched junction bases: 8. The CDR3 sequence is 15 residues long. Germline lookup yields CDR1 DFQATT and CDR2 SNEGSKA (reference sequence). The CDR3 DNA follows: TGCAGTGCCCTAAATCGACTAGCGGGAGGCTACGAGCAGTACTTC. Its protein is CSALNRLAGGYEQYF.

This clonotype has only a few counts. The chain carries TRBV6-2 or TRBV6-3 and TRBJ2-7; unclear D gene. The CDR3 spans 13 residues. Germline V lookup: CDR1 MNHEY, CDR2 SVGEGT. V was trimmed by 0 bases and J by 6 bases, leaving 9 bases between them. The DNA for the CDR3 is TGTGCCAGCAGTTACTCGCCCGTCGTCGAGCAGTACTTC. Translated, it gives CASSYSPVVEQYF.

The CDR3 DNA is TGTGCCAGCAGCTTCCTAGCGGGAGAAGTTGAGCAGTTCTTC. Translating it yields CASSFLAGEVEQFF. V usage is TRBV7-9 and J usage is TRBJ2-1, with TRBD2 identical over 10 bases. The germline gives CDR1 SEHNR, CDR2 FQNEAQ (reference sequence). Unmatched junction bases numbered 5, after V lost 3 bases and J lost 9 bases. The CDR3 covers 14 residues.

The genes are TRBV5-1 and TRBJ2-1, with 9 bases matching TRBD2. CDR1 is SGHRS and CDR2 is YFSETQ in the germline V gene. V lost 2 bases to trimming and J lost 9 bases; unmatched junction nucleotides: 9. The CDR3 spans 15 residues. The CDR3 nucleotides are TGCGCCAGCAGCTTATTAGCGGGAGTAGACGGTGAGCAGTTCTTC. It specifies CASSLLAGVDGEQFF.